This paragraph covers one TCR beta chain sequence. Its antigen is as yet unknown. This sample was taken from a study of blood T cells in healthy people across ages. Across the study: Per every two T cells, about one barcoded beta molecule was captured by template switching.

Using a J-beta primer mix together with a sample-barcoded 5' primer, a second PCR was run for roughly 7 to 12 cycles. TCRdb re-called the 5' RACE reads through MiXCR, storing one row per CDR3 protein. The sample has about 1 million distinct CDR3 sequences, around 43% seen once. Extracted total RNA amounted to at least 6 micrograms for each sample. The study, taken as a whole, reports: Lack of knowledge of donor CMV status possibly confounded expanded clonotype changes.

CDR3 length: 17 amino acids. The specimen was blood. This rearrangement joins TRBV21-1 to TRBJ2-3; the table gives TRBD1 as D, unverified against the DNA. TRBV21-1 is reported as a pseudogene. The TCR originated in a woman aged 55-75 years in good health. The CDR3: CASSKLRDSLSTDTQYF. The CDR3 DNA sequence: TGTGCCAGCAGCAAACTCCGGGACAGCCTTTCCACAGATACGCAGTATTTT.